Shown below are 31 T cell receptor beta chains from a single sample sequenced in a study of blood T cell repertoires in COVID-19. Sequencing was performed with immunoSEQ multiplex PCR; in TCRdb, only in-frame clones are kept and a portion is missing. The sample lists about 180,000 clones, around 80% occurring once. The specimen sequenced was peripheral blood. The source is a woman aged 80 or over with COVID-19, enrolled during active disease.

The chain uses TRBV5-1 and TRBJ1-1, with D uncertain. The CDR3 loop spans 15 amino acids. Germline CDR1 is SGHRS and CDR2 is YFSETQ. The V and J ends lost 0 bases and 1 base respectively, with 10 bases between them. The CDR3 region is CASSLGGTSNTEAFF. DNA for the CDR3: TGCGCCAGCAGCTTGGGTGGTACATCGAACACTGAAGCTTTCTTT.

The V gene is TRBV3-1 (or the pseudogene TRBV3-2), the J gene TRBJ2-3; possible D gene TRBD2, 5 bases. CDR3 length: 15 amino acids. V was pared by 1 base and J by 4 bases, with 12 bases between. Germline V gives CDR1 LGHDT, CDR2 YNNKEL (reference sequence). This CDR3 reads CASSQGRTRADTQYF. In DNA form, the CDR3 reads TGTGCCAGCAGCCAAGGGAGGACTCGGGCAGATACGCAGTATTTT.

The chain's CDR3 is CASRDRAGNTIYF. CDR3 in DNA: TGTGCCAGCAGGGACAGGGCTGGAAACACCATATATTTT. J is TRBJ1-3 and V is TRBV12-3 or TRBV12-4, with 8 bases aligning to TRBD1. V dropped 6 bases and J dropped 2; count of bases not matched to a gene: 0. CDR3 length: 13 amino acids.

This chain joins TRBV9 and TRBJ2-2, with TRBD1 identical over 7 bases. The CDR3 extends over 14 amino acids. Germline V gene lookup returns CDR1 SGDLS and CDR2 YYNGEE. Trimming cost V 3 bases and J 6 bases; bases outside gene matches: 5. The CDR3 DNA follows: TGTGCCAGCAGCGGACAGGGTTGGGCCGGGGAGCTGTTTTTT. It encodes CASSGQGWAGELFF.

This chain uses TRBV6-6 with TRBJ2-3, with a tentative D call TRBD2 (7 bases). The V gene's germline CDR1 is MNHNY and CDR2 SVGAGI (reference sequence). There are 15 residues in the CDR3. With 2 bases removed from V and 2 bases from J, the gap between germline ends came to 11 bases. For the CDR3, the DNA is TGTGCCAGCAGTTACGTGGCGGGGGCCACAGATACGCAGTATTTT. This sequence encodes CASSYVAGATDTQYF.

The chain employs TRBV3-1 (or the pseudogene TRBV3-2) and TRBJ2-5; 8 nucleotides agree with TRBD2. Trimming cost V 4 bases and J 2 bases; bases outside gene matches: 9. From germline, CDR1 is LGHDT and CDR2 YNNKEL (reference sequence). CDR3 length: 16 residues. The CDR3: CASSPLGTRLQETQYF. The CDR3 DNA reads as TGTGCCAGCAGCCCACTGGGGACTAGACTACAAGAGACCCAGTACTTC.

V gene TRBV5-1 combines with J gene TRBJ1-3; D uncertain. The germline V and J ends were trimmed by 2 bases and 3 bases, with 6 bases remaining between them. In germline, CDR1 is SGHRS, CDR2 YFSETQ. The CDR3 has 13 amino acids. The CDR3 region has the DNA TGCGCCAGCAGCTTAACAGTTGGAAACACCATATATTTT. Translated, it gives CASSLTVGNTIYF. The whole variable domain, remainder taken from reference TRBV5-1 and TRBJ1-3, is KAGVTQTPRYLIKTRGQQVTLSCSPISGHRSVSWYQQTPGQGLQFLFEYFSETQRNKGNFPGRFSGRQFSNSRSEMNVSTLELGDSALYLCASSLTVGNTIYFGEGSWLTVV.

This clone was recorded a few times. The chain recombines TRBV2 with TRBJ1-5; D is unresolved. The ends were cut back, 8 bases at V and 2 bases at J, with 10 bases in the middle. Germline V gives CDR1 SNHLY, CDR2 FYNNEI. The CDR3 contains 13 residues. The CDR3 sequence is CASGTGGNQPQHF. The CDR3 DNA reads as TGTGCCAGCGGAACCGGGGGCAATCAGCCCCAGCATTTT.

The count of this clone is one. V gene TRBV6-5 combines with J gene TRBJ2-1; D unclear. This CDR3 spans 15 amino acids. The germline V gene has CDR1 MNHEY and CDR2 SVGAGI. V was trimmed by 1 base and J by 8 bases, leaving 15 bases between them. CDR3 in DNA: TGTGCCAGCAGTTACTTATCCAGCGTCAATGATGAGCAGTTCTTC. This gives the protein CASSYLSSVNDEQFF.

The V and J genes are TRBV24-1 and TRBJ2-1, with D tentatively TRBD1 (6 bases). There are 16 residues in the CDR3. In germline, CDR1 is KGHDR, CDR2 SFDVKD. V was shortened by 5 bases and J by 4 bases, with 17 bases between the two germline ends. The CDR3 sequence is CATSVDQGQVYNEQFF. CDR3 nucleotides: TGTGCCACCAGTGTTGACCAGGGGCAGGTATACAATGAGCAGTTCTTC.

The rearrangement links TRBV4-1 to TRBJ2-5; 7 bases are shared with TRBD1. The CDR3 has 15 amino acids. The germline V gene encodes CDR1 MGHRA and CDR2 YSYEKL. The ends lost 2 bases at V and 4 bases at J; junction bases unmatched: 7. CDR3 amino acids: CASSQNLQGRETQYF. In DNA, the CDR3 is TGCGCCAGCAGCCAAAACCTACAGGGGAGAGAGACCCAGTACTTC.

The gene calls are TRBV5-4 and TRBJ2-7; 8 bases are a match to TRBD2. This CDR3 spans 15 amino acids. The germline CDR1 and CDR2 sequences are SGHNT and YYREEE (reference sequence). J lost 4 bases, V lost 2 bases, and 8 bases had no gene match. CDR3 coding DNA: TGTGCCAGCAGCTTAGAAGCGGGGGCATTATACGAGCAGTACTTC. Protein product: CASSLEAGALYEQYF.

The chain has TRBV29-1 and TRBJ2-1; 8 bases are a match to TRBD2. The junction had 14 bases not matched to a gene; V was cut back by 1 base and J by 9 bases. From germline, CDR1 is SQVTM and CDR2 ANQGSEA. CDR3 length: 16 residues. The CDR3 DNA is TGCAGCGTTGAAGGTCATCCTCACCGGGAGGGTAGTGAGCAGTTCTTC. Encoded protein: CSVEGHPHREGSEQFF.

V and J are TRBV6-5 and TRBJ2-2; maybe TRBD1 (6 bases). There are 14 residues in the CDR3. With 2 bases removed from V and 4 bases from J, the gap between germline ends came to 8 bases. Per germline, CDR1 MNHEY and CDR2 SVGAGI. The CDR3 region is CASSYLRGTGELFF. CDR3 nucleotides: TGTGCCAGCAGTTACCTCAGGGGCACCGGGGAGCTGTTTTTT.

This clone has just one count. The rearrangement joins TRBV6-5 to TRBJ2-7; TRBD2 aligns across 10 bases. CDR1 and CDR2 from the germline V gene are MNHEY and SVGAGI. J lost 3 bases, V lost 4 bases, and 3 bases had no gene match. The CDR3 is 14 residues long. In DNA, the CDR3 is TGTGCCAGCAGTTTAGCGGGAGGTCTCTACGAGCAGTACTTC. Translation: CASSLAGGLYEQYF.

Here the CDR3 reads CASSVGPPSGGNEQFF. The CDR3 DNA reads as TGTGCCAGCAGCGTAGGCCCACCTAGCGGGGGGAATGAGCAGTTCTTC. This chain links TRBV9 with TRBJ2-1; 11 nucleotides line up with TRBD2. The V gene end was trimmed by 0 bases and the J gene end by 7 bases; junction bases not matched to a gene: 6. This CDR3 region has 16 residues. The germline V gene encodes CDR1 SGDLS and CDR2 YYNGEE.

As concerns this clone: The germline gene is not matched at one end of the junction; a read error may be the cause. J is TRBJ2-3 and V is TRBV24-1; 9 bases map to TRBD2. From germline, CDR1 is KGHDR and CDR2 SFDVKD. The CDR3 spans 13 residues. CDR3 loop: CATSGTSTDTQYF. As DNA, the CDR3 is TGTGCCACCAGCGGGACTAGCACCGATACGCAGTATTTT.

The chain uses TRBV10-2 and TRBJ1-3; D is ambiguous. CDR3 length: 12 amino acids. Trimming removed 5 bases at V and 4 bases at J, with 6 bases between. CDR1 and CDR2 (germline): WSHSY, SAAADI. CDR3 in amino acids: CASSSTGNTIYF. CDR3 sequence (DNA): TGCGCCAGCAGTTCGACAGGAAACACCATATATTTT.

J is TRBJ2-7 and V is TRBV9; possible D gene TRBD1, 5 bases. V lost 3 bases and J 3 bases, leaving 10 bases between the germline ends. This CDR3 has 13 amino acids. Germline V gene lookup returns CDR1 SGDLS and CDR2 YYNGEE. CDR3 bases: TGTGCCAGCAGCGAAGGGGTGGGCTACGAGCAGTACTTC. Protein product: CASSEGVGYEQYF.

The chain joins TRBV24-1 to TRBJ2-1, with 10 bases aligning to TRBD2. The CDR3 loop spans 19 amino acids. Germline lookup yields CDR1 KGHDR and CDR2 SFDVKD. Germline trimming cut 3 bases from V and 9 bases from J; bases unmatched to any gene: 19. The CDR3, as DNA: TGTGCCACCAGTGATGCCCCCGGAAAGCGGGAGGGCCGGTGGAGTGAGCAGTTCTTC. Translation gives CATSDAPGKREGRWSEQFF.

The CDR3 reads CASSGQGRKSQHF. As DNA, the CDR3 is TGTGCCAGTAGTGGACAAGGCCGCAAGTCCCAGCATTTT. V is TRBV19 and J is TRBJ1-5; a possible D gene is TRBD1 (5 bases). V was trimmed by 5 bases and J by 11 bases, leaving 16 bases between them. The CDR3 has 13 amino acids. The germline V gene encodes CDR1 LNHDA and CDR2 SQIVND (reference sequence).

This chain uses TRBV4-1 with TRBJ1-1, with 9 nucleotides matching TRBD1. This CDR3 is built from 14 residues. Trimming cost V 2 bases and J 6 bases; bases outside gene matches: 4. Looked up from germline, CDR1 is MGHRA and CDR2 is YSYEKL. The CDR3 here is CASSQLRTGAEAFF. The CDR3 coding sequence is TGCGCCAGCAGCCAACTACGGACAGGGGCTGAAGCTTTCTTT.

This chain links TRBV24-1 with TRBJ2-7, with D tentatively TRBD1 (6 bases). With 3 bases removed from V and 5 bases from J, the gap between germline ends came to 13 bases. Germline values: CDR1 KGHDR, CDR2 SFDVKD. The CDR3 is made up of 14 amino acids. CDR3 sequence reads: CATSDPNRVHEQYF. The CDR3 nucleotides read TGTGCCACCAGTGATCCGAACAGGGTACACGAGCAGTACTTC.

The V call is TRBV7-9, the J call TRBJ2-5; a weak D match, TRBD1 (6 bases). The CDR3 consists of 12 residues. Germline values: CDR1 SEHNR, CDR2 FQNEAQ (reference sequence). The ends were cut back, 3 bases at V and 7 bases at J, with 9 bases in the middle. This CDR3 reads CASSLGAGTQYF. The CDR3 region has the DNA TGTGCCAGCAGCTTGGGGGCCGGGACCCAGTACTTC.

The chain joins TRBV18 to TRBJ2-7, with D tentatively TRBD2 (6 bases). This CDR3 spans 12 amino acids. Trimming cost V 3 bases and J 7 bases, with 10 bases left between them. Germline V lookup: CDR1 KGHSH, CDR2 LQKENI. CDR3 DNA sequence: TGTGCCAGCTCACCCCAGGGAGGTGAGCAGTACTTC. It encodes CASSPQGGEQYF.

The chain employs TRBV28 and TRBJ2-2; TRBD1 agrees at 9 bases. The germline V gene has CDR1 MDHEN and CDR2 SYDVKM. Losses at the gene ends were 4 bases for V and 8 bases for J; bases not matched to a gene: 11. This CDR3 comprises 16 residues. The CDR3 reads CASSSAGTGLVGELFF. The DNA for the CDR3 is TGTGCCAGCAGTTCCGCCGGGACAGGGTTGGTTGGGGAGCTGTTTTTT.

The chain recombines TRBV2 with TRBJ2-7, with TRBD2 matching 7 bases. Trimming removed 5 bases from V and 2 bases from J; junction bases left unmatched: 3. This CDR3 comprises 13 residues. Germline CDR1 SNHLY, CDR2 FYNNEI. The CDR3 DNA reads TGTGCCAGCAGTCCCGGGACTACCTACGAGCAGTACTTC. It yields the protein CASSPGTTYEQYF.

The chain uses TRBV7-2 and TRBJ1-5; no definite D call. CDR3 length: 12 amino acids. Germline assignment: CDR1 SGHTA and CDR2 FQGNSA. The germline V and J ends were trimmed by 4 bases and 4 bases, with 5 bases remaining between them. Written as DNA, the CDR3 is TGTGCCAGCAGCTCCCCTAATCAGCCCCAGCATTTT. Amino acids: CASSSPNQPQHF.

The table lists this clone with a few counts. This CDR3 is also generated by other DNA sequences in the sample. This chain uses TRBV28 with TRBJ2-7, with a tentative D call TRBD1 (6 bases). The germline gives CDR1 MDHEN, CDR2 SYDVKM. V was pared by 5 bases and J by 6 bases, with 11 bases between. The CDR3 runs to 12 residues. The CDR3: CASSLQGGEQYF. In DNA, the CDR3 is TGTGCCAGCAGTCTACAGGGTGGCGAGCAGTACTTC. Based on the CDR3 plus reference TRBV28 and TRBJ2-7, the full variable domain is DVKVTQSSRYLVKRTGEKVFLECVQDMDHENMFWYRQDPGLGLRLIYFSYDVKMKEKGDIPEGYSVSREKKERFSLILESASTNQTSMYLCASSLQGGEQYFGPGTRLTVT.

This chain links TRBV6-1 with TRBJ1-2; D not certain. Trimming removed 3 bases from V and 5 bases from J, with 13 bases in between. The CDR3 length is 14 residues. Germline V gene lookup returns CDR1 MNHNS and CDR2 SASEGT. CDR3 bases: TGTGCCAGCAGTGAGTCAGGACTCGGATATGGCTACACCTTC. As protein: CASSESGLGYGYTF.

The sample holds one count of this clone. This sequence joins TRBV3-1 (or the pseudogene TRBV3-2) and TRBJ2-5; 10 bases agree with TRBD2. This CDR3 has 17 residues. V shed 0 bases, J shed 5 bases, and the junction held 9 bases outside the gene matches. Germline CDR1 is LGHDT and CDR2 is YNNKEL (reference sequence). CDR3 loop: CASSQDRASGGLETQYF. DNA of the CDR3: TGTGCCAGCAGCCAAGATAGGGCTAGCGGGGGTCTGGAGACCCAGTACTTC.